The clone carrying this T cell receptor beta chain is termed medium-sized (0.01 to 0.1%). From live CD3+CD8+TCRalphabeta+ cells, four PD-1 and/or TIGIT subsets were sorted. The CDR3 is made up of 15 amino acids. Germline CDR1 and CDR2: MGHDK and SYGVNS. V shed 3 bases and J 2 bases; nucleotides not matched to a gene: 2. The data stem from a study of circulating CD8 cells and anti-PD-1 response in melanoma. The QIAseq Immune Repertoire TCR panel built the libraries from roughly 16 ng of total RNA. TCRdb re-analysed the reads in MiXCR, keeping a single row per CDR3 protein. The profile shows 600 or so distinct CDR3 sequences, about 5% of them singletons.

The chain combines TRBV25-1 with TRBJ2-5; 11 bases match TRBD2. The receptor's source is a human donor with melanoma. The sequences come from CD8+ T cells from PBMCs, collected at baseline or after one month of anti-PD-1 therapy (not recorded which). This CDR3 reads CASSDSSGRQETQYF. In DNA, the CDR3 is TGTGCCAGCAGTGATTCTAGCGGGAGGCAAGAGACCCAGTACTTC. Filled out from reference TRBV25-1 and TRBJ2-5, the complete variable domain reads EADIYQTPRYLVIGTGKKITLECSQTMGHDKMYWYQQDPGMELHLIHYSYGVNSTEKGDLSSESTVSRIRTEHFPLTLESARPSHTSQYLCASSDSSGRQETQYFGPGTRLLVL.